The rows below give T cell receptor beta chains drawn from one sample of a study of T-cell memory formation after mild COVID-19. TCRdb fed the 5' RACE reads into MiXCR, producing one record per CDR3 protein. The sample has around 300,000 distinct CDR3 sequences, approximately 19% seen once. The sample consisted of PBMCs or a T cell subset sorted from them (not recorded which). The receptors were sampled from a man between 18 and 29 years old who had mild COVID-19 (a few samples of this study predate the infection). Cell type and time point are not known. Each CDR3 is given with its conserved first and last residue. D genes are given only for firm matches. Rows give clone size only sometimes, using once, few, many, or a class for an expanded clone.

V	length	D	size	J	DNA	CDR3
TRBV11-2	13	TRBD1	NA	TRBJ2-1	TGTGCCAGCAGCTTAGGCCAGGGGGCTGAGCAGTTCTTC	CASSLGQGAEQFF
TRBV5-1	16	NA	few	TRBJ2-2	TGCGCCAGCAGATATTTCTTAAGGGGGAACACCGGGGAGCTGTTTTTT	CASRYFLRGNTGELFF
TRBV6-5	16	NA	few	TRBJ2-2	TGTGCCAGCAAACCAGCCGGGACGGATCTAACCGGGGAGCTGTTTTTT	CASKPAGTDLTGELFF
TRBV5-1	15	TRBD2	many	TRBJ2-1	TGCGCCAGCAGCCTTCTGGGGGGGGTCCACAATGAGCAGTTCTTC	CASSLLGGVHNEQFF
TRBV9	13	NA	few	TRBJ2-1	TGTGCCAGCAGCGGGCAACAGTACAATGAGCAGTTCTTC	CASSGQQYNEQFF
TRBV10-3	15	NA	few	TRBJ2-5	TGTGCCATCAGTGAGTCTGGGGGGGCGCAAGAGACCCAGTACTTC	CAISESGGAQETQYF
TRBV7-9	13	NA	NA	TRBJ1-4	TGTGCCAGCAGCTGGGATGTTGGTGAAAAACTGTTTTTT	CASSWDVGEKLFF
TRBV20-1	11	NA	NA	TRBJ2-3	TGCAGTGCTCCGGGGATGAATACGCAGTATTTT	CSAPGMNTQYF
TRBV4-1	15	TRBD2	few	TRBJ2-7	TGCGCCAGCAGCCACACACCGGGACTACTCTACGAGCAGTACTTC	CASSHTPGLLYEQYF
TRBV20-1	15	TRBD1	few	TRBJ1-1	TGCAGTGCTAGGGAGACAGGGTCCGTTCCCACTGAAGCTTTCTTT	CSARETGSVPTEAFF
TRBV9	15	NA	NA	TRBJ1-2	TGTGCCAGCAGCGCCAGTCCTTCCGCGGACTATGGCTACACCTTC	CASSASPSADYGYTF
TRBV11-2	15	NA	NA	TRBJ1-6	TGTGCCAGCAGCTTGGCCTTACGGTATAATTCACCCCTCCACTTT	CASSLALRYNSPLHF
TRBV7-2	15	NA	NA	TRBJ2-1	TGTGCCAGCAGCCCCGGGACTCTTCCCTACAATGAGCAGTTCTTC	CASSPGTLPYNEQFF
TRBV10-3	13	NA	few	TRBJ2-3	TGTGCCACCCGCCCGGGGGACACAGATACGCAGTATTTT	CATRPGDTDTQYF
TRBV5-1	16	TRBD1	NA	TRBJ2-3	TGCGCCAGCAACCAATTGGGGGACAGGGCGGCAGATACGCAGTATTTT	CASNQLGDRAADTQYF
TRBV7-9	13	TRBD1	few	TRBJ1-1	TGTGCCAGCAGCTTAGAAGGGGGCCTTTGGGCTTTCTTT	CASSLEGGLWAFF
TRBV4-2	14	NA	NA	TRBJ2-5	TGTGCCAGCAGCCCCGGAGGGAGGCAAGAGACCCAGTACTTC	CASSPGGRQETQYF
TRBV6-5	15	TRBD1	few	TRBJ2-4	TGTGCCAGCAGGGACTTGACAGGGGGGGAAAACATTCAGTACTTC	CASRDLTGGENIQYF
TRBV4-2	17	NA	few	TRBJ1-6	TGTGCCAGCAGCCAAGATGGGGGCGGGGTGGGAGATTCACCCCTCCACTTT	CASSQDGGGVGDSPLHF
TRBV7-8	17	NA	NA	TRBJ2-3	TGTGCCAGCAGCTTAGACTGGAGTGGGCATGGGGGGGATACGCAGTATTTT	CASSLDWSGHGGDTQYF
TRBV5-1	19	TRBD1	few	TRBJ1-2	TGCGCCAGCAGCTTGCCCACGGCTACAGGGGAGAAAACCGTCTATGGCTACACCTTC	CASSLPTATGEKTVYGYTF
TRBV5-4	15	TRBD2	NA	TRBJ2-3	TGTGCCAGCAGCCAGGGACTAGCGGGGGGAGATACGCAGTATTTT	CASSQGLAGGDTQYF
TRBV20-1	15	TRBD2	few	TRBJ2-3	TGCAGTGCTAGAGATCGGCTAGCGGCGACAGATACGCAGTATTTT	CSARDRLAATDTQYF